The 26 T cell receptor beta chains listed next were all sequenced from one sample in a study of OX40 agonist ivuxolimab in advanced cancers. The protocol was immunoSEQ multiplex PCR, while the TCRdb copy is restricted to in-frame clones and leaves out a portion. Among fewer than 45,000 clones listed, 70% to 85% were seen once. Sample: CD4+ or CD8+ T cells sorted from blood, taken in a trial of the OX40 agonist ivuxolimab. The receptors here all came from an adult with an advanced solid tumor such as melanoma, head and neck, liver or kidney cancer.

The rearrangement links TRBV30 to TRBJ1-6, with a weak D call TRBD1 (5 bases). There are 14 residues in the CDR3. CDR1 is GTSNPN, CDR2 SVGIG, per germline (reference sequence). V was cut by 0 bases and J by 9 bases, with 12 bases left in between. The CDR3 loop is CAWSVPRERSPLHF. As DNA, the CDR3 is TGTGCCTGGAGTGTACCCAGGGAGCGTTCACCCCTCCACTTT.

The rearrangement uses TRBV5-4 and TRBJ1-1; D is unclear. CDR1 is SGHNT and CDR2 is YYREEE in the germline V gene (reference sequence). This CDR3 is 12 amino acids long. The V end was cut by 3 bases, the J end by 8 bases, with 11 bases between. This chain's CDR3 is CASSSSFDEAFF. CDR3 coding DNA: TGTGCCAGCAGCTCTTCATTCGACGAAGCTTTCTTT.

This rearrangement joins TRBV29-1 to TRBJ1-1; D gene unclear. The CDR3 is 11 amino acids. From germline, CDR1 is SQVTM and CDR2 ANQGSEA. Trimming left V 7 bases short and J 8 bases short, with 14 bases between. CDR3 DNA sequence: TGCAGCGGGAGGCGGGAGGGAGAAGCTTTCTTT. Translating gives CSGRREGEAFF.

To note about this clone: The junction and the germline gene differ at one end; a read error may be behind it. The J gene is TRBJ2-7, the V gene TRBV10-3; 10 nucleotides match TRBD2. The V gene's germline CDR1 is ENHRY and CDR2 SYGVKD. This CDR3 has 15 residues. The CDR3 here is CASSVYTSGDYEQYF. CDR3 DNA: TGTGCCAGCAGTGTCTATACTAGCGGGGACTACGAGCAGTACTTC.

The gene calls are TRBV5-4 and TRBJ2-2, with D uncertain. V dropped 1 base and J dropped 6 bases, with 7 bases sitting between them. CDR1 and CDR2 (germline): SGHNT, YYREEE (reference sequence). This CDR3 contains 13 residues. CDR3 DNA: TGTGCCAGCAGCTTGCAAGATGCCGGGGAGCTGTTTTTT. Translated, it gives CASSLQDAGELFF.

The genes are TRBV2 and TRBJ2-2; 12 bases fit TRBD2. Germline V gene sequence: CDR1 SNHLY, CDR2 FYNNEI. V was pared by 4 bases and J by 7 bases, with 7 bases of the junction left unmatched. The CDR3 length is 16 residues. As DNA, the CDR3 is TGTGCCAGCAGTGTTCCTAGCGGGGGGGAAGGCGGGGAGCTGTTTTTT. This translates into CASSVPSGGEGGELFF.

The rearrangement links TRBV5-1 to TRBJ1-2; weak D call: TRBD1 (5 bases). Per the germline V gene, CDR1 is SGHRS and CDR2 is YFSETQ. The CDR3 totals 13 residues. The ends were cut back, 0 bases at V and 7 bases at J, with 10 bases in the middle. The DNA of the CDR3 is TGCGCCAGCAGCTTGGAGGGGCGCGGTGGCTACACCTTC. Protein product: CASSLEGRGGYTF.

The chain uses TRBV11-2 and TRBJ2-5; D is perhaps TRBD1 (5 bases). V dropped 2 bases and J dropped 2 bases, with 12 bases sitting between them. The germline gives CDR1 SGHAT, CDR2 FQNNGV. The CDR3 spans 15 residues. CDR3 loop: CASSLTQGPQETQYF. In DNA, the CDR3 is TGTGCCAGCAGCTTAACGCAGGGCCCTCAAGAGACCCAGTACTTC.

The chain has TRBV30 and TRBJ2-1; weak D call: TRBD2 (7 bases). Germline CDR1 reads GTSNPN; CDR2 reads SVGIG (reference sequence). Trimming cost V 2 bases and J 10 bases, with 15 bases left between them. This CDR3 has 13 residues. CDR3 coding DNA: TGTGCCTGGAGTCGGGGGGCAGGAAGAGAGCAGTTCTTC. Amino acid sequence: CAWSRGAGREQFF.

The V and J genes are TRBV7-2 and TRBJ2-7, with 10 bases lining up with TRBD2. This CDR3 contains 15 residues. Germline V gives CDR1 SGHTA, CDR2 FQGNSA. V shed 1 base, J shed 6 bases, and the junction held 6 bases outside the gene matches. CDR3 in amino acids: CASSLEGLAAAEQYV. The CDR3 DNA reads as TGTGCCAGCAGCTTAGAAGGACTAGCGGCCGCCGAGCAGTACGTC.

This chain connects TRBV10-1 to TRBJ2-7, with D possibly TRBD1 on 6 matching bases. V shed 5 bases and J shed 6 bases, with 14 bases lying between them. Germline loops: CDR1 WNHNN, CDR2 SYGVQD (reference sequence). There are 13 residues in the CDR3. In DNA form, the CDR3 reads TGCGCCAGCAGTAAAACAGGGTTCGGCGAGCAGTACTTC. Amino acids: CASSKTGFGEQYF.

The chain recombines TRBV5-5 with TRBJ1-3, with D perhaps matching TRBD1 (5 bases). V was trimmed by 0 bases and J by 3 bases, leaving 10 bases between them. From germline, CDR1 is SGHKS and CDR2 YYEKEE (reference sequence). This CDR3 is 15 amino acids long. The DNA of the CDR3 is TGTGCCAGCAGCTTGGCCCCAGGGCGTGGAAACACCATATATTTT. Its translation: CASSLAPGRGNTIYF.

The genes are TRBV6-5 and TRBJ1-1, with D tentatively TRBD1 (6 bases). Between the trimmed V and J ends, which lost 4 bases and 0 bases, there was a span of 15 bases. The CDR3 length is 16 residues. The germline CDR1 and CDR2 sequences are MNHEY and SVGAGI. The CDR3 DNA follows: TGTGCCAGCAGTTCACACTGGACAGTGATGAACACTGAAGCTTTCTTT. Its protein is CASSSHWTVMNTEAFF.

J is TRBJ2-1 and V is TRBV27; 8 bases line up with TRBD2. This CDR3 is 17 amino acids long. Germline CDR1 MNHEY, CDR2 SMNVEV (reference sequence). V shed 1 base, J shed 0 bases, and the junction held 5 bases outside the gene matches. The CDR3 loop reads CASSLYQRGSSYNEQFF. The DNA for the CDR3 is TGTGCCAGCAGTTTATACCAGCGGGGGAGCTCCTACAATGAGCAGTTCTTC.

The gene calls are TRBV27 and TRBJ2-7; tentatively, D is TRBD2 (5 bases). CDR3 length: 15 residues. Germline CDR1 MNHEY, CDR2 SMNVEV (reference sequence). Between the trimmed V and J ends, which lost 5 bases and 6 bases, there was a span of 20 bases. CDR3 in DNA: TGTGCCAGCAGTCCCCGGACTGATTTTAGCTCCGAGCAGTACTTC. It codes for CASSPRTDFSSEQYF.

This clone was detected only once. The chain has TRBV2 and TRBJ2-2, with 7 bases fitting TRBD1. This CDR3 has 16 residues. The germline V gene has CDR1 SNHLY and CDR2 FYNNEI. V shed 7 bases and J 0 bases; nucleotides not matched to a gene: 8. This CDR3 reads CASTSPGTANTGELFF. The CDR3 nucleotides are TGTGCCAGCACTAGCCCCGGGACAGCGAACACCGGGGAGCTGTTTTTT.

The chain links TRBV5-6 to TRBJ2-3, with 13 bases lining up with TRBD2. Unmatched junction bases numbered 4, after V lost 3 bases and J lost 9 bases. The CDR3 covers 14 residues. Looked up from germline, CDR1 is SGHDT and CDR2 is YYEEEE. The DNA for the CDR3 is TGTGCCAGCAGCTCGGGACTAGCGGGGTCAACGCAGTATTTT. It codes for CASSSGLAGSTQYF. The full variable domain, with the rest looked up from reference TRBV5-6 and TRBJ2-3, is DAGVTQSPTHLIKTRGQQVTLRCSPKSGHDTVSWYQQALGQGPQFIFQYYEEEERQRGNFPDRFSGHQFPNYSSELNVNALLLGDSALYLCASSSGLAGSTQYFGPGTRLTVL.

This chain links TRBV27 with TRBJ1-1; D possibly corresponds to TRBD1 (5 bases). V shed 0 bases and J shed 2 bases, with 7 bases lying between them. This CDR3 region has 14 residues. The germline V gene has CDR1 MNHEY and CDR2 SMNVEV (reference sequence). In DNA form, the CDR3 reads TGTGCCAGCAGTTTATCGAGGGGCAACACTGAAGCTTTCTTT. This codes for CASSLSRGNTEAFF.

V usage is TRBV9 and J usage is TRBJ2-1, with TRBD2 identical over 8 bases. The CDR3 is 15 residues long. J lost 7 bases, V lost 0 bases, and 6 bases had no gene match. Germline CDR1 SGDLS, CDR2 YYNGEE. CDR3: CASSVAGGPGNEQFF. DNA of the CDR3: TGTGCCAGCAGCGTAGCGGGGGGGCCGGGTAATGAGCAGTTCTTC.

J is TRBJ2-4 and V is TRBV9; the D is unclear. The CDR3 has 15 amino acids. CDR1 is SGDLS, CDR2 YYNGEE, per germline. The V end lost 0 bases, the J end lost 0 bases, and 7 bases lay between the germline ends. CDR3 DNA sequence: TGTGCCAGCAGCGTAGGTCAGCTAGCCAAAAACATTCAGTACTTC. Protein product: CASSVGQLAKNIQYF.

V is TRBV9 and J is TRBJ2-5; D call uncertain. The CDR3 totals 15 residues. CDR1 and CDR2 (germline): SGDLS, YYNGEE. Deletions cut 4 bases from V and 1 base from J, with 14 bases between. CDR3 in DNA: TGTGCCAGCAGCCGAGAAGGACGGCTCCAAGAGACCCAGTACTTC. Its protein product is CASSREGRLQETQYF.

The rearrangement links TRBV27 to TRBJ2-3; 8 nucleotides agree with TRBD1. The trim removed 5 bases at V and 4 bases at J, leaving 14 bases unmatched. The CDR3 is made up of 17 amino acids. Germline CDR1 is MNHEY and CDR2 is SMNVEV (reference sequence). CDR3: CASSKRTGLLQADTQYF. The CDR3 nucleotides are TGTGCCAGCAGTAAACGGACAGGGCTCCTGCAGGCAGATACGCAGTATTTT.

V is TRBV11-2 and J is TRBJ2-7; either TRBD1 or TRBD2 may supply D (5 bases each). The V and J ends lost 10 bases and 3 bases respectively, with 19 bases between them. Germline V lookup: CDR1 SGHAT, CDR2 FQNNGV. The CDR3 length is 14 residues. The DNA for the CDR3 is TGTGCCATCGGGGCTCGAAAGACAAACTACGAGCAGTACGTC. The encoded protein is CAIGARKTNYEQYV.

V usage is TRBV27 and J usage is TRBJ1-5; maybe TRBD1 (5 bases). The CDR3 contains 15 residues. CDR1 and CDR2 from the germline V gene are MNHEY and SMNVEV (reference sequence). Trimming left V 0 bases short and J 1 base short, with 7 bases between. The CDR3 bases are TGTGCCAGCAGTTTATCGCAGGGCAGCAATCAGCCCCAGCATTTT. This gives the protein CASSLSQGSNQPQHF.

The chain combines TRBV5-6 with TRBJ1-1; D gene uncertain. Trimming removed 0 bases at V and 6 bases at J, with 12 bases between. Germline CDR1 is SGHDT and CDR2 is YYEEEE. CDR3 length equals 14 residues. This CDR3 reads CASSLGMGFAEAFF. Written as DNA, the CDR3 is TGTGCCAGCAGCTTGGGGATGGGGTTCGCTGAAGCTTTCTTT.

The DNA for the CDR3 is TGTGCCAGCAGCTTGGCCAAGACAGGGTTCGCTCAGCCCCAGCATTTT. It encodes CASSLAKTGFAQPQHF. The chain uses TRBV5-8 and TRBJ1-5, with 7 bases that match TRBD1. There are 16 residues in the CDR3. Trimming cost V 0 bases and J 6 bases; bases outside gene matches: 9. Germline V gene lookup returns CDR1 SGHTS and CDR2 YDEGEE.